The 10 T cell receptor beta chains given below trace back to one sample, sequenced in a study of CD8 T cells in ankylosing spondylitis. Study-wide findings and caveats: A TCR beta motif of roughly 8 highly homologous variants appeared characteristic of ankylosing spondylitis blood.

MiXCR was run by TCRdb on the 5' RACE reads, yielding one entry per CDR3 protein. The sample lists just under 550,000 distinct CDR3 sequences, more than 9.5% occurring once. The antigens of these receptors remain unknown. Material for sequencing was blood, either unsorted or a sorted T cell fraction (not recorded which). These receptor sequences come from a male donor with ankylosing spondylitis.

The chain recombines TRBV5-1 with TRBJ2-5, with a possible D match to TRBD2 (7 bases). V shed 6 bases and J shed 0 bases, with 21 bases lying between them. Germline CDR1 and CDR2: SGHRS and YFSETQ. The length of the CDR3 is 17 residues. CDR3 protein: CASNSDLSGGHQETQYF. CDR3 coding DNA: TGCGCCAGCAACTCAGACCTATCGGGGGGCCACCAAGAGACCCAGTACTTC.

This clonotype was recorded a few times. The chain is built from TRBV5-1 and TRBJ1-4, with D hard to call. The CDR3 runs 11 residues. Between the trimmed V and J ends, which lost 5 bases and 6 bases, there was a span of 5 bases. In germline, CDR1 is SGHRS, CDR2 YFSETQ. The DNA for the CDR3 is TGCGCCAGCAGTTCAGATGAAAAACTGTTTTTT. Its translation: CASSSDEKLFF.

This sequence joins TRBV10-2 and TRBJ2-7; 12 bases map to TRBD2. The V and J ends lost 8 bases and 4 bases, in that order; junction bases with no gene match: 3. From germline, CDR1 is WSHSY and CDR2 SAAADI. The CDR3 loop spans 13 amino acids. The CDR3 nucleotides read TGCGCCAGCCGCGGACTAGCGGGATACGAGCAGTACTTC. Translated: CASRGLAGYEQYF.

The table lists this clonotype with a few counts. The chain has TRBV29-1 and TRBJ2-7; 14 positions agree with TRBD2. V was clipped by 5 bases and J by 6 bases; unmatched bases: 6. The germline gives CDR1 SQVTM, CDR2 ANQGSEA. The CDR3 loop spans 14 amino acids. The DNA of the CDR3 is TGCAGCGTTAGGGGACTAGCGGGAGTGGGCGAGCAGTACTTC. It codes for CSVRGLAGVGEQYF.

A few counts support this clonotype. V is TRBV29-1 and J is TRBJ1-1; D remains unclear. This CDR3 has 13 residues. Trimming shortened V by 7 bases and J by 6 bases, and 18 bases separated the two germline ends. Germline lookup yields CDR1 SQVTM and CDR2 ANQGSEA. The CDR3 DNA is TGCAGCGCGGATTCGTTGGGGATCCCTGAAGCTTTCTTT. It encodes CSADSLGIPEAFF.

This clonotype was seen ten or more times. V is TRBV12-3 or TRBV12-4 and J is TRBJ2-2; no clear D gene. CDR3 size: 13 residues. V lost 3 bases and J lost 2, with 4 bases in between. CDR3 protein: CASSLINTGELFF. The CDR3 coding sequence is TGTGCCAGCAGTTTGATCAACACCGGGGAGCTGTTTTTT.

The V and J genes are TRBV29-1 and TRBJ2-7; weak D call: TRBD2 (7 bases). The CDR3 totals 13 residues. CDR1 and CDR2 (germline): SQVTM, ANQGSEA. Deletions cut 4 bases from V and 4 bases from J, with 14 bases between. The CDR3 reads CSVGPGGPYEQYF. The CDR3 DNA sequence: TGCAGCGTTGGGCCCGGGGGGCCGTACGAGCAGTACTTC.

The table lists this clonotype with a few counts. The V call is TRBV12-5, the J call TRBJ2-2; D is unresolved. CDR1 LGHNT and CDR2 FRNRAP come from the germline V gene. V was pared by 6 bases and J by 4 bases, with 18 bases between. The CDR3 loop spans 16 amino acids. Written as DNA, the CDR3 is TGTGCTAGTGGCCCCGCCGGCGGAAGATTCACCGGGGAGCTGTTTTTT. Translated: CASGPAGGRFTGELFF.

The chain uses TRBV6-1 and TRBJ2-1, with 9 bases matching TRBD2. The V segment lost 1 base and the J segment 2 bases; nucleotides outside the gene matches: 12. The CDR3 has 19 residues. Germline CDR1 is MNHNS and CDR2 is SASEGT. The CDR3 loop reads CASSEGGGRAYTAYNEQFF. The CDR3 DNA reads TGTGCCAGCAGTGAAGGGGGCGGGAGGGCCTATACCGCCTACAATGAGCAGTTCTTC.

This clonotype was detected many times. The chain has TRBV7-7 and TRBJ2-1; 14 nucleotides agree with TRBD2. The germline V gene encodes CDR1 SSHAT and CDR2 FNYEAQ (reference sequence). The CDR3 runs 15 residues. After removal of 4 bases from V and 10 bases from J, the junction contained 6 bases not matched to a gene. The CDR3 region has the DNA TGTGCCAGCAGCTCGGGACTAGCGGGAGTAGGAGAGCAGTTCTTC. It yields the protein CASSSGLAGVGEQFF.